The following is a TCR beta chain sequence with its context. This sample is drawn from a study of blood T cell repertoires in COVID-19. Study context: PBMCs, B-cell-depleted T cells, or T cells provided the cDNA or gDNA that made up the material.

CDR3 length equals 14 residues. Trimming left V 7 bases short and J 0 bases short, with 7 bases between. The V gene's germline CDR1 is SEHNR and CDR2 FQNEAQ (reference sequence). The repertoire was sequenced with immunoSEQ multiplex PCR; TCRdb's copy has only in-frame clones and lacks some. Of approximately 480,000 clones detected, 89% appear once; the ten largest clones hold over 0.7%. The sequence was obtained from a young man with COVID-19, enrolled during active disease. The V and J genes are TRBV7-9 and TRBJ1-6; no firm D call. The sample was peripheral blood. The CDR3 nucleotides are TGTGCCAGCACCCTCGGCTCCTATAATTCACCCCTCCACTTT. As protein: CASTLGSYNSPLHF.